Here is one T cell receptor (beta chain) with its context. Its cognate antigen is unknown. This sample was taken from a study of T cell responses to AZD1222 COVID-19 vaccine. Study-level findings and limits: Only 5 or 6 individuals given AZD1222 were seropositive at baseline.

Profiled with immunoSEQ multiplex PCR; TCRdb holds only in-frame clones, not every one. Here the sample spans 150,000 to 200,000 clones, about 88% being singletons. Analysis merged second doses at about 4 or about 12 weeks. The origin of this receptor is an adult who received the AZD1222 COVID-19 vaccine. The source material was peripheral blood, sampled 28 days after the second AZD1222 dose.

CDR3 amino acids: CASSNPPSYEQYF. In nucleotides, the CDR3 is TGTGCCAGTAGTAACCCGCCATCCTACGAGCAGTACTTC. The V and J genes are TRBV19 and TRBJ2-7; D remains ambiguous. Per germline, CDR1 LNHDA and CDR2 SQIVND (reference sequence). The CDR3 is 13 amino acids. V dropped 4 bases and J dropped 1 base, with 8 bases sitting between them.